This T cell receptor (beta chain) was recorded in a study of T-cell reconstitution after alpha-beta-depleted transplantation in children. In its sample, this clonotype was seen a few times. The authors prepared the TCRbeta library with unique molecular identifiers. From the PCR reads, TCRdb called clonotypes with MiXCR, one entry per CDR3 protein. The sample lists roughly 500,000 distinct CDR3 sequences; around 20% were seen once. This CDR3 is 12 amino acids long. The germline CDR1 and CDR2 sequences are MGHRA and YSYEKL. The V end lost 0 bases, the J end lost 7 bases, and 6 bases lay between the germline ends.

The receptor's source is a human donor who donated a stem cell graft to a child with acute lymphoblastic leukemia. This rearrangement joins TRBV4-1 to TRBJ2-5; D is uncertain. The sequencing here drew on PBMCs from the stem cell graft donor, taken from the stem cell graft. The CDR3 loop reads CASSQDAMTQYF. The CDR3 bases are TGCGCCAGCAGCCAAGACGCGATGACCCAGTACTTC.